Listed below are T cell receptor beta chains from one sample, sequenced in a study of T cells expressing NK-cell markers. After re-calling the 5' RACE reads, TCRdb lists one entry per CDR3 protein, DNA absent. This listing includes around 280,000 distinct CDR3 sequences. Sequences were obtained from blood T cells: a sorted CD56 or NKG2C T cell subset, CD4+ or CD8+ T cells, or bulk PBMC T cells (not recorded which). The receptors here all came from a man aged 18 to 30 in good health. Each CDR3 is given with its conserved first and last residue.

v_call	j_call	cdr3_aa
TRBV5-6	TRBJ2-2	CASSLYTGELFF
TRBV20-1	TRBJ1-2	CSASLVNYGYTF
TRBV10-3	TRBJ2-5	CAISARGPRETQYF
TRBV10-3	TRBJ2-7	CAISESVGRGPYEQYF
TRBV4-2	TRBJ2-5	CASSQDPSGTGGRETQYF
TRBV6-5	TRBJ1-5	CASSSPSGTGNQPQHF
TRBV4-3	TRBJ2-7	CASSLSGGSGTYEQYF
TRBV25-1	TRBJ1-1	CASSPYRGVNTEAFF
TRBV5-1	TRBJ2-1	CASSQMTGAYNEQFF
TRBV28	TRBJ2-7	CASSLDSWEQYF
TRBV20-1	TRBJ2-5	CSAERTGVETQYF
TRBV21-1	TRBJ2-7	CASSPRQRSSSYEQYF
TRBV5-1	TRBJ2-1	CASSGIKPRQEQFF
TRBV20-1	TRBJ2-1	CSARVFTGGPSNEQFF
TRBV5-1	TRBJ2-1	CASSSSKGSGTGNEQFF
TRBV27	TRBJ2-3	CASSDREPRADTQYF
TRBV10-3	TRBJ1-4	CAISQDRKVFEKLFF
TRBV29-1	TRBJ2-1	CSVEAGIRDEQFF
TRBV12-3/TRBV12-4	TRBJ2-5	CASQPWGGQETQYF
TRBV6-1	TRBJ2-5	CASRDKNRGPQETQYF
TRBV7-2	TRBJ2-7	CASSLVQGEHEQYF
TRBV29-1	TRBJ2-7	CSVVGTGVGYEQYF